The rows below give T cell receptor beta chains drawn from one sample of a study of blood T cell repertoires in COVID-19. Data came from immunoSEQ multiplex PCR; TCRdb stores just in-frame clones and leaves some out. The data contain around 30,000 clones, roughly 91% of them singletons. What was sequenced was peripheral blood. The receptors come from an older man with active COVID-19. Both conserved end residues are part of each CDR3. The D gene is left open where the match is weak. Clone size is shown for a subset of rows, as once, few, many or a class of expanded clone.

TRBV9	NA	TRBJ2-3	NA	TGTGCCAGCAGCGTAGGGCAGGGGTCAGATACGCAGTATTTT	CASSVGQGSDTQYF
TRBV28	NA	TRBJ1-5	NA	TGTGCCAGCAGCCAGGGCACCATCAATCAGCCCCAGCATTTT	CASSQGTINQPQHF
TRBV10-3	NA	TRBJ2-7	NA	TGTGCCATCTCGGACGGGGGACAGTCCCAACCAACAGTTGCCGAGCAGTACTTC	CAISDGGQSQPTVAEQYF
TRBV5-4	NA	TRBJ1-2	NA	TGTGCCAGCAGCACAACAGGGAGTGGCTATGGCTACACCTTC	CASSTTGSGYGYTF
TRBV7-2	once	TRBJ2-1	NA	TGTGCCAGCAGCTTAGGGCACTCCCAGGGGGGACAGTTCTTC	CASSLGHSQGGQFF
TRBV6-2/TRBV6-3	NA	TRBJ2-7	NA	TGTGCCAGCAGCCCCCCCGTGCCCGCGGCTTACGAGCAGTACTTC	CASSPPVPAAYEQYF
TRBV5-6	few	TRBJ1-6	NA	TGTGCCAGCAGCCCCCCTCGAGGGAGTTCACCCCTCCACTTT	CASSPPRGSSPLHF
TRBV11-2	NA	TRBJ1-6	NA	TGTGCCAGTAGTGGCGACAGGAGTAATTCACCCCTCCACTTT	CASSGDRSNSPLHF
TRBV19	NA	TRBJ2-1	NA	TGTGCCAGTAGCACTACCGGACATACGGACAATGAGCAGTTCTTC	CASSTTGHTDNEQFF
TRBV27	NA	TRBJ2-3	NA	TGTGCCAGCAGCCCTTCTATGGGCCCAGATACGCAGTATTTT	CASSPSMGPDTQYF
TRBV9	NA	TRBJ2-1	NA	TGTGCCAGCAGCCCGCCCATCCGGGATTACAATGAGCAGTTCTTC	CASSPPIRDYNEQFF
TRBV5-1	NA	TRBJ1-3	NA	TGCGCCAGCAGCTTGGGGGGCAGAGCTGGAAACACCATATATTTT	CASSLGGRAGNTIYF
TRBV7-2	NA	TRBJ2-3	NA	TGTGCCAGCAGACTAGGGACTTACGGTTGGGATACGCAGTATTTT	CASRLGTYGWDTQYF
TRBV4-1	few	TRBJ1-4	TRBD1	TGCGCCAGCAGCCAAGACAGGGACAGGGCTACAACTAATGAAAAACTGTTTTTT	CASSQDRDRATTNEKLFF
TRBV4-1	NA	TRBJ2-1	TRBD2	TGCGCCAGCAGCCTCAGAGCGGGAAACGGCAATGAGCAGTTCTTC	CASSLRAGNGNEQFF
TRBV6-1	NA	TRBJ1-5	TRBD1	TGTGCCAGCAGTGACCCAGGGGGCTCTCGGCCCCAGCATTTT	CASSDPGGSRPQHF
TRBV6-2/TRBV6-3	NA	TRBJ1-5	NA	TGTGCCAGCAGTTACGCAGGGACTAATCAGCCCCAGCATTTT	CASSYAGTNQPQHF
TRBV7-2	NA	TRBJ1-1	NA	TGTGCCAGCAGCTTAGGCTTTGGAGCGAACACTGAAGCTTTCTTT	CASSLGFGANTEAFF
TRBV21-1	NA	TRBJ1-4	NA	TGTGCCAGCAGCAAAGTAGGCAGGGCCAATGAAAAACTGTTTTTT	CASSKVGRANEKLFF
TRBV12-3/TRBV12-4	NA	TRBJ2-5	NA	TGTGCCAGCAGCAAGACAGACCAAGAGACCCAGTACTTC	CASSKTDQETQYF
TRBV5-4	NA	TRBJ2-5	NA	TGTGCCAGCAGCTTGGTCGGTTGGGGCAGGGAAGAGACCCAGTACTTC	CASSLVGWGREETQYF
TRBV28	NA	TRBJ1-1	NA	TGTGCCAGCAGCCCCCAGGGTACCCTGAACACTGAAGCTTTCTTT	CASSPQGTLNTEAFF
TRBV7-9	NA	TRBJ2-7	TRBD2	TGTGCCAGCAGCCAATGGACGGGGGGTCCTAACGAGCAGTACTTC	CASSQWTGGPNEQYF
TRBV6-4	NA	TRBJ1-6	NA	TGTGCCAGCAGTGTTAACCTCCACTTT	CASSVNLHF
TRBV14	NA	TRBJ2-1	TRBD1	TGTGCCAGCAGCCAAGTCCAGGGGGTTTCCTACAATGAGCAGTTCTTC	CASSQVQGVSYNEQFF
TRBV4-1	NA	TRBJ1-4	TRBD1	TGCGCCAGCAGCCAAACGGGACAGGGTAATGAAAAACTGTTTTTT	CASSQTGQGNEKLFF
TRBV10-3	NA	TRBJ2-7	NA	TGTGCCATCAGTGAGTCGACTCGGGAGTACGAGCAGTACTTC	CAISESTREYEQYF
TRBV30	NA	TRBJ2-3	TRBD2	TGTGCCTGGAGTGTAACTAGCGGGAGCACAGATACGCAGTATTTT	CAWSVTSGSTDTQYF
TRBV6-5	NA	TRBJ2-6	NA	TGTGCCAGCAGCAGGGAAGGATCTGGGGCCAACGTCCTGACTTTC	CASSREGSGANVLTF
TRBV28	NA	TRBJ2-5	NA	TGTGCCAGCATAGAGAGGGAGACCCAGTACTTC	CASIERETQYF
TRBV5-5	NA	TRBJ2-7	TRBD1	TGTGCCAGCAGATTGGACAGGAGTCTATTCTACGAGCAGTACTTC	CASRLDRSLFYEQYF
TRBV6-4	NA	TRBJ1-2	NA	TGTGCCAGCAGCCCAGAAGCTAACTATGGCTACACCTTC	CASSPEANYGYTF
TRBV4-2	NA	TRBJ1-1	NA	TGTGCCAGCAGCCAAGCGGCCCGGGAGCAAAATGAAGCTTTCTTT	CASSQAAREQNEAFF
TRBV24-1	NA	TRBJ1-1	NA	TGTGCCACCAGTGATTCGGGGTTTCACACTGAAGCTTTCTTT	CATSDSGFHTEAFF
TRBV7-6	NA	TRBJ2-7	NA	TGTGCCAGCAGCTTAGGGACTTTCTACGAGCAGTACTTC	CASSLGTFYEQYF
TRBV6-2/TRBV6-3	NA	TRBJ2-7	NA	TGTGCCAGCAGTAACAGTGGCTACGAGCAGTACTTC	CASSNSGYEQYF
TRBV28	once	TRBJ1-4	NA	TGTGCCAGCAGAGGGGGAGGGGGTGAAAAACTGTTTTTT	CASRGGGGEKLFF
TRBV28	NA	TRBJ1-2	TRBD1	TGTGCCAGCAGTCTACAAGGACAGGGTGGCCCTATTTGGGACTACACCTTC	CASSLQGQGGPIWDYTF
TRBV24-1	NA	TRBJ2-3	TRBD2	TGTGCCACCAGTGATTGGGGGGGATCCCTTAGCACAGATACGCAGTATTTT	CATSDWGGSLSTDTQYF
TRBV28	NA	TRBJ2-2	TRBD2	TGTGCCAGCAGAACTAGCGCCTATGAAGGCACCGGGGAGCTGTTTTTT	CASRTSAYEGTGELFF
TRBV5-1	NA	TRBJ2-5	TRBD2	TGCGCCAGCAGCTTGGGGTCCGGGACTAGGGTTGGGACCCAGTACTTC	CASSLGSGTRVGTQYF
TRBV7-8	NA	TRBJ1-5	NA	TGTGCCAGCAGCTTCTATAGCAATCAGCCCCAGCATTTT	CASSFYSNQPQHF
TRBV9	NA	TRBJ1-1	NA	TGTGCCAGCAGCCCAGTGGGGGGGCTGGGCACTGAAGCTTTCTTT	CASSPVGGLGTEAFF
TRBV10-1	NA	TRBJ2-7	NA	TGCGCCAGCAGTGATGACCCTTCCGGGTACCATTACGAGCAGTACTTC	CASSDDPSGYHYEQYF
TRBV28	once	TRBJ1-4	NA	TGTGCCAGCAGTCTCACTAATGAAAAACTGTTTTTT	CASSLTNEKLFF
TRBV10-3	NA	TRBJ2-7	TRBD2	TGTGCCATCACTCGGACTAGCGGGAGTGGAACCTACGAGCAGTACTTC	CAITRTSGSGTYEQYF
TRBV5-6	NA	TRBJ1-1	TRBD1	TGTGCCAGCAGCTTTTCAGACAGGGCGAACACTGAAGCTTTCTTT	CASSFSDRANTEAFF
TRBV14	NA	TRBJ1-4	TRBD1	TGTGCCAGCAGCCAGGGACAGCGGCGGAATGAAAAACTGTTTTTT	CASSQGQRRNEKLFF
TRBV5-4	once	TRBJ2-5	TRBD1	TGTGCCAGCAGTTCGGGACAGCAAGAGACCCAGTACTTC	CASSSGQQETQYF
TRBV29-1	NA	TRBJ2-4	TRBD1	TGCAGCGCGGTAAGGGGACAGGGTTTATTTTCTTGGTACTTC	CSAVRGQGLFSWYF
TRBV5-6	NA	TRBJ2-2	TRBD2	TGTGCCAGCAGCTTGCTTAGCGGGAGGCAAGCGAACACCGGGGAGCTGTTTTTT	CASSLLSGRQANTGELFF
TRBV2	NA	TRBJ1-4	TRBD1	TGTGCCAGCACTCCCAGGGGGCAATTTGGTGAAAAACTGTTTTTT	CASTPRGQFGEKLFF
TRBV19	NA	TRBJ2-7	TRBD2	TGTGCCAGTAGTACCGGGACTAGCGCCTCCTACGAGCAGTACTTC	CASSTGTSASYEQYF
TRBV4-3	NA	TRBJ1-3	TRBD1	TGCGCCAGCAGCCAAGAGCCATGGACAGGGAGGGGAAACACCATATATTTT	CASSQEPWTGRGNTIYF
TRBV5-8	NA	TRBJ2-3	TRBD2	TGTGCCAGCAGCTTGAGACTAGCGGGAGGAACAGATACGCAGTATTTT	CASSLRLAGGTDTQYF